This TCR beta chain was captured by sequencing in a study of CD8 T cells in Susac syndrome. Study background: Among the Susac syndrome patients sequenced, over five had active disease and fewer than 10 were in remission. Intravenous immunoglobulin alone or corticosteroids were being given to patients with Susac syndrome at blood draw, unless they were therapy-naive.

CD8+ and CD4+ T cells taken from blood had their TCR beta sequenced. Trimming stripped 0 bases from V and 3 bases from J, with 9 bases between. This CDR3 has 14 amino acids. From germline, CDR1 is PRHDT and CDR2 FYEKMQ (reference sequence). Random hexamers served to reverse transcribe roughly 0.45 to 1 ug RNA. One entry per CDR3 protein, called by TCRdb with MiXCR from the immunoSEQ multiplex PCR reads. The sample records about 100,000 distinct CDR3 sequences, 95% being singletons. The chain links TRBV13 to TRBJ2-7; D gene unclear. The receptor's source is a human donor with Susac syndrome. Material: CD8+ T cells from PBMCs. The CDR3 region is CASSLGSAFYEQYF. CDR3 coding DNA: TGTGCCAGCAGCTTAGGGTCAGCGTTCTACGAGCAGTACTTC.